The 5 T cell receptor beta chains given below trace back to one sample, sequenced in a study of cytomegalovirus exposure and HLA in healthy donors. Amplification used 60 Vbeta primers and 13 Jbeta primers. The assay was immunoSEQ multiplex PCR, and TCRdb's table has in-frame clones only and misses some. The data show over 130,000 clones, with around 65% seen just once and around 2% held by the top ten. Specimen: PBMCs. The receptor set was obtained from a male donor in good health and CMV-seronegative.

CDR3 amino acids: CASSPGTGRSGANVLTF. CDR3 DNA sequence: TGTGCCAGCTCACCAGGGACAGGGAGGTCTGGGGCCAACGTCCTGACTTTC. This rearrangement joins TRBV18 to TRBJ2-6; 9 nucleotides align to TRBD1. J gave up 1 base and V 2 bases, and 3 bases lay outside the gene matches. The CDR3 covers 17 residues. Germline CDR1 KGHSH, CDR2 LQKENI.

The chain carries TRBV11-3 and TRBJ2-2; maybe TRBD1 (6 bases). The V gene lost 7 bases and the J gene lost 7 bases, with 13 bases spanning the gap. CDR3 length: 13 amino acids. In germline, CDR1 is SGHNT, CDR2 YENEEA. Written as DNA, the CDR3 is TGTGCCAGCAACAACAGGGTGGGCGGGGAGCTGTTTTTT. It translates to CASNNRVGGELFF.

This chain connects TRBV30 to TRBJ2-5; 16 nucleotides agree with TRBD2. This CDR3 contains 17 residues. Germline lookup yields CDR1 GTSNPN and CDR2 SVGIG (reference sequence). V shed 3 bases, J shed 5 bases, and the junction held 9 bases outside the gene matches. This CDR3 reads CAWSPGLAGGARETQYF. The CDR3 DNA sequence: TGTGCCTGGAGCCCGGGACTAGCGGGGGGGGCCAGGGAGACCCAGTACTTC.

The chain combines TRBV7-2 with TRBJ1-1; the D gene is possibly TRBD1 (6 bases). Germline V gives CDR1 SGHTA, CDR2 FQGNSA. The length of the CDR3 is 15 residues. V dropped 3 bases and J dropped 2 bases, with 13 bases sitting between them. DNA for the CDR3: TGTGCCAGCAGCTTTACCCAGGGGACCAACACTGAAGCTTTCTTT. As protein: CASSFTQGTNTEAFF.

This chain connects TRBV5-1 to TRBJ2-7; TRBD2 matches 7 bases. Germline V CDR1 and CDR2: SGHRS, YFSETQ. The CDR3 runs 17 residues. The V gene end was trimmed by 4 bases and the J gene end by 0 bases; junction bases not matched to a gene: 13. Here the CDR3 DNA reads TGCGCCAGCAGCCCGGAAGCCGTCAGCGGGGACTCCTACGAGCAGTACTTC. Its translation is CASSPEAVSGDSYEQYF.